These 2 T cell receptor beta chains came from one sample sequenced in a study of blood T cells in healthy people across ages. A second PCR, run for roughly 7 to 11 cycles, used a sample-barcoded 5' primer plus a J-beta primer mix. TCRdb recomputed calls from the 5' RACE reads with MiXCR, one row per CDR3 protein. Here the sample spans some 710,000 distinct CDR3 sequences, around half being singletons. Sequencing input: blood. These receptors were taken from an elderly man in good health.

On this clonotype: One end of the junction is discordant with germline, which a read error may explain. The V gene is TRBV11-2, the J gene TRBJ2-5; 7 nucleotides match TRBD1. The germline CDR1 and CDR2 sequences are SGHAT and FQNNGV. The CDR3 is 18 residues long. DNA of the CDR3: TGTACCAGCCATGAGGGGGCAGGTTTCGTCAACACCTTAGAGACCCAGTACTTC. This translates into CTSHEGAGFVNTLETQYF.

Ten or more counts support this clonotype. V and J are TRBV7-9 and TRBJ2-7, with D hard to call. Germline CDR1 reads SEHNR; CDR2 reads FQNEAQ (reference sequence). The length of the CDR3 is 12 residues. V shed 0 bases and J shed 5 bases, with 5 bases lying between them. The CDR3 DNA reads TGTGCCAGCAGCTTAGCCGACAACGAGCAGTACTTC. The encoded protein is CASSLADNEQYF.